This TCR beta chain was sequenced in a study of T cell responses to AZD1222 COVID-19 vaccine. Across the study: Timing groups of about 4 and about 12 weeks for second doses were pooled.

Regarding this clone: Its matching antigen is unknown.

There are 16 residues in the CDR3. The V gene's germline CDR1 is SGHDT and CDR2 YYEEEE. Deletions cut 5 bases from V and 1 base from J, with 18 bases between. Broader study findings: Epitopes outside B.1.351 and B.1.1.7 mutated regions reportedly drew nearly half of spike TCRs. Spike-specific TCR breadth and depth were elevated following two AZD1222 doses.

Assay: immunoSEQ multiplex PCR; the TCRdb copy retains only in-frame clones and omits some. The table includes tens of thousands of clones, around nine tenths detected once. This sequence was found in an adult in good health. The material sequenced was peripheral blood, taken on day 0 of AZD1222 vaccination. The chain is built from TRBV5-6 and TRBJ1-1; maybe TRBD1 (6 bases). CDR3 bases: TGTGCCAGCAGTCGTGGGGTGGACAGCCCGAACACTGAAGCTTTCTTT. Translated: CASSRGVDSPNTEAFF.